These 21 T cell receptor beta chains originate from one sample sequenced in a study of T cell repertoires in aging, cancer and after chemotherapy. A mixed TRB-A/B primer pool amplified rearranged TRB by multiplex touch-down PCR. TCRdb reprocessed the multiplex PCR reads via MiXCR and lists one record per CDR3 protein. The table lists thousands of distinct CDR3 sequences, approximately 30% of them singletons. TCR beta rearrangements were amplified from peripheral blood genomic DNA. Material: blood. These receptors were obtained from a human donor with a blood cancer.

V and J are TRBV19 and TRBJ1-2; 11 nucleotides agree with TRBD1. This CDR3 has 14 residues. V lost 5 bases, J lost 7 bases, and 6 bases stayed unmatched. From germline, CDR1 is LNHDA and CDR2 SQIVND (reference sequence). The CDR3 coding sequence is TGTGCCAGTAGTCTTTCAGGGACAGGGGGTGGCTACACCTTC. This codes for CASSLSGTGGGYTF.

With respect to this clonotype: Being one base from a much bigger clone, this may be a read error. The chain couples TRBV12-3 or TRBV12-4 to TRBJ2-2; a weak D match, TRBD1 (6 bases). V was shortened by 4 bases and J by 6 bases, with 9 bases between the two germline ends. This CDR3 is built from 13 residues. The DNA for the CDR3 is TGTGCCAGCAGTTGTTCAGGGGCCGGGGAGCTGTTTTTT. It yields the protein CASSCSGAGELFF.

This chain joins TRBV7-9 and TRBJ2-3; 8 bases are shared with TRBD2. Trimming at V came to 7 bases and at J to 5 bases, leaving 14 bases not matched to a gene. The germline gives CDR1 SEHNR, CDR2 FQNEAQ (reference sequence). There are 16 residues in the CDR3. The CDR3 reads CASTPRGGTSLDTQYF. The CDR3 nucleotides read TGTGCCAGCACTCCCCGGGGGGGCACGTCATTAGATACGCAGTATTTT.

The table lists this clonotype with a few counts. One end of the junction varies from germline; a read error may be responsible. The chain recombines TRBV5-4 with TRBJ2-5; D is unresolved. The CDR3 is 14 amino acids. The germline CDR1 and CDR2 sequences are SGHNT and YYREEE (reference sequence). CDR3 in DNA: TGTGCCAGCACCTTGACCTCCTTTGAGTGGCCCCAGTACTTC. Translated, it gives CASTLTSFEWPQYF.

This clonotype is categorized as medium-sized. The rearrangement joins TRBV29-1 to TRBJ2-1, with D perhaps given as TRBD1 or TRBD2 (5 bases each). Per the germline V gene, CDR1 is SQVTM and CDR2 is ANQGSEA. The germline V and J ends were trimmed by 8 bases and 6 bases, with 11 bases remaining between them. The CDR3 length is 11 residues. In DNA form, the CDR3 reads TGCAGCATTCCTGGGGGCAATGAGCAGTTCTTC. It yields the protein CSIPGGNEQFF.

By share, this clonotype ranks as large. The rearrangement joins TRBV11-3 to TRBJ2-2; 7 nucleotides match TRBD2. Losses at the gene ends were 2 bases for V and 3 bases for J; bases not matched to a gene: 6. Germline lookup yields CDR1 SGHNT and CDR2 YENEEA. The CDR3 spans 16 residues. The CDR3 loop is CASSLMASGYTGELFF. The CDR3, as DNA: TGTGCCAGCAGCTTAATGGCTAGCGGATACACCGGGGAGCTGTTTTTT.

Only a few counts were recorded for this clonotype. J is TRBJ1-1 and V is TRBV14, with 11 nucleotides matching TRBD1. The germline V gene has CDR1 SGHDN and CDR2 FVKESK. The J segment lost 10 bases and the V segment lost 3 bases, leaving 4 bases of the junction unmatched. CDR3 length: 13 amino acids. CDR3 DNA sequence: TGTGCCAGCAGCCAGGACAGGGGGCGGAGAGCTTTCTTT. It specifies CASSQDRGRRAFF.

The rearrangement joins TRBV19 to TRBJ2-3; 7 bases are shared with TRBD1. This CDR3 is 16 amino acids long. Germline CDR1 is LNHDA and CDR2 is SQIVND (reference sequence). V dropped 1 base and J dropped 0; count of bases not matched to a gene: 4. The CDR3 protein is CASSIARTGSTDTQYF. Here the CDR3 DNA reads TGTGCCAGTAGTATAGCCCGGACAGGCAGCACAGATACGCAGTATTTT.

The CDR3 here is CASRLTGFYEQYF. CDR3 DNA: TGTGCCAGCAGGTTGACAGGGTTTTACGAGCAGTACTTC. The chain employs TRBV6-6 and TRBJ2-7; 7 bases are a match to TRBD1. This CDR3 has 13 residues. Unmatched junction bases numbered 6, after V lost 6 bases and J lost 4 bases. Germline CDR1 and CDR2: MNHNY and SVGAGI (reference sequence).

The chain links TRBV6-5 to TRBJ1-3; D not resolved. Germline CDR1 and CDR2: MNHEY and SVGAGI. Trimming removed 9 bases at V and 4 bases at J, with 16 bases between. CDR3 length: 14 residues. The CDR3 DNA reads TGTGCCAGAACGACCGGCCGTCTCGGAAACACCATATATTTT. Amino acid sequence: CARTTGRLGNTIYF.

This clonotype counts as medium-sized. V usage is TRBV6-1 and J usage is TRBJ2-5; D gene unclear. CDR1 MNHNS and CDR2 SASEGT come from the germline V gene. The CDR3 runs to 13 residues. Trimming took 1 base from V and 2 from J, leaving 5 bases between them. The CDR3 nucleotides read TGTGCCAGCAGTGAAGGAGAACAAGAGACCCAGTACTTC. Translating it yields CASSEGEQETQYF.

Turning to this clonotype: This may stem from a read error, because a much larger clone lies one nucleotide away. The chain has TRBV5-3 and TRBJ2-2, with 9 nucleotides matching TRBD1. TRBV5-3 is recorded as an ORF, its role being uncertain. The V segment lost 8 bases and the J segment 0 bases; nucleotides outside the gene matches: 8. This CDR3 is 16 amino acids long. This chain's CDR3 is CASSSGQGSNTGELFF. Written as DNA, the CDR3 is TGTGCCAGCAGTTCCGGACAGGGGTCGAACACCGGGGAGCTGTTTTTT.

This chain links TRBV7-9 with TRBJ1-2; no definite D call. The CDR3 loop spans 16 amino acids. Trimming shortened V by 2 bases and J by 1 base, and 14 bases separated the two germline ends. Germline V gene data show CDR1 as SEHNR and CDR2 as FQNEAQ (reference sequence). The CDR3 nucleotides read TGTGCCAGCAGCTTACCCCTACGAGGCAATAACTATGGCTACACCTTC. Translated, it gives CASSLPLRGNNYGYTF.

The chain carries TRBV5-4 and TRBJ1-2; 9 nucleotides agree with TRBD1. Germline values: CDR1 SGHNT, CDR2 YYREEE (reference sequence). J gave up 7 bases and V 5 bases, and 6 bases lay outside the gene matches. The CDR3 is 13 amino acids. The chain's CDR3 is CASRRDREAGYTF. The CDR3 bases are TGTGCCAGCAGACGGGACAGGGAGGCTGGCTACACCTTC.

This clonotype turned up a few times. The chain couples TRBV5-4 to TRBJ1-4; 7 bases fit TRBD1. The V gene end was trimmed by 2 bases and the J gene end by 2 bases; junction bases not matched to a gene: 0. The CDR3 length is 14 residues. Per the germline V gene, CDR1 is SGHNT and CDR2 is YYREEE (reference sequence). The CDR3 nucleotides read TGTGCCAGCAGCTTCAGGGGGACTAATGAAAAACTGTTTTTT. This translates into CASSFRGTNEKLFF.

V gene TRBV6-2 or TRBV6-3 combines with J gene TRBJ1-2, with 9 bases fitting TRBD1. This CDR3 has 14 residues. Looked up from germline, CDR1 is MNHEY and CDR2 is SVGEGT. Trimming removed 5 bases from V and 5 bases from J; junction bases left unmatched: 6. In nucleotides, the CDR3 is TGTGCCAGCAGTACCGGGACAGGGCGGTATGGCTACACCTTC. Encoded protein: CASSTGTGRYGYTF.

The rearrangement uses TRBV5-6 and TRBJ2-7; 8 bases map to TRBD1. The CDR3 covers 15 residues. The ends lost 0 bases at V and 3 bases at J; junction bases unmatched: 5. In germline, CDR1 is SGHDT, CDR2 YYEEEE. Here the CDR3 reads CASSLEDRDRYEQYF. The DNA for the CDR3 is TGTGCCAGCAGCTTGGAGGACAGGGATCGCTACGAGCAGTACTTC.

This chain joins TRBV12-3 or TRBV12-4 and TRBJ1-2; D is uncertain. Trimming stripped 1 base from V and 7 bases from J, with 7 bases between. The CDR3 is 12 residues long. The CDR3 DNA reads TGTGCCAGCAGTTTAGGGGGTCCTGGCTACACCTTC. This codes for CASSLGGPGYTF.

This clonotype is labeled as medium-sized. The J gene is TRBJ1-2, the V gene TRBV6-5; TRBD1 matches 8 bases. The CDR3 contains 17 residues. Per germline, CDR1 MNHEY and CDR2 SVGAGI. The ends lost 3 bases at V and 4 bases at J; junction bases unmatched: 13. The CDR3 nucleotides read TGTGCCAGCAGTTATCACTCCGGAGGGACAGGCGGCTATGGCTACACCTTC. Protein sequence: CASSYHSGGTGGYGYTF.

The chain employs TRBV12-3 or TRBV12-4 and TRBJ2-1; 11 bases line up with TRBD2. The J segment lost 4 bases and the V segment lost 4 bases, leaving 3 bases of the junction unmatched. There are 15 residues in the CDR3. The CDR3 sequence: CASSSRLAGYNEQFF. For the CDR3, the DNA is TGTGCCAGCAGTTCCCGACTAGCGGGGTACAATGAGCAGTTCTTC.

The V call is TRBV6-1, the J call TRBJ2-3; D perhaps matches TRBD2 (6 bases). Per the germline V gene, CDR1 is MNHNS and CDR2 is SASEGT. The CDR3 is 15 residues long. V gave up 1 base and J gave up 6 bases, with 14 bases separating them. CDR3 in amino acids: CASSEGGRGSDTQYF. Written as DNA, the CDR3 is TGTGCCAGCAGTGAAGGGGGTCGGGGGTCCGATACGCAGTATTTT.